The 3 T cell receptor beta chains below come from one sample, sequenced in a study of blood T cells in healthy people across ages. Sample-barcoded 5' priming and a J-beta primer mix drove a second PCR of roughly 7 to 11 cycles. TCRdb re-called the 5' RACE reads through MiXCR, storing one row per CDR3 protein. The sample contains around 780,000 distinct CDR3 sequences, more than 55% of which appear only once. The sample was blood. The origin of the receptors is a man aged 35 to 55 in good health.

A few counts support this clonotype. The chain carries TRBV9 and TRBJ2-3, with unresolved D. The CDR3 consists of 16 residues. Trimming took 5 bases from V and 0 from J, leaving 16 bases between them. Germline values: CDR1 SGDLS, CDR2 YYNGEE. The CDR3 nucleotides are TGTGCCAGCAGTTCTGAGCTTGGGCTCAGCACAGATACGCAGTATTTT. Translation: CASSSELGLSTDTQYF.

This chain connects TRBV4-3 to TRBJ2-3; the match to TRBD2 covers 12 bases. The V segment lost 0 bases and the J segment 4 bases; nucleotides outside the gene matches: 17. The CDR3 is 21 amino acids. CDR1 and CDR2 (germline): LGHNA, YSLEER. CDR3 nucleotides: TGCGCCAGCAGCCAAGAAGTGAGACTAGCGGGAGTTTTAGGGTCCCCAGATACGCAGTATTTT. Its protein is CASSQEVRLAGVLGSPDTQYF.

This clonotype was counted between two and nine times. The genes are TRBV12-3 or TRBV12-4 and TRBJ1-4; no clear D gene. Trimming left V 5 bases short and J 8 bases short, with 15 bases between. The CDR3 covers 14 residues. CDR3 sequence reads: CASSDTMVKEKLFF. As DNA, the CDR3 is TGTGCCAGCAGTGACACCATGGTAAAAGAAAAACTGTTTTTT.